The T cell receptor beta chain under discussion was sequenced for a study of radiotherapy plus CTLA-4 blockade in lung cancer. Study at large: For 15% to 20% of patients, objective responses occurred, and roughly 31% had disease control.

V dropped 2 bases and J dropped 11 bases, with 13 bases sitting between them. The CDR3 covers 14 residues. Germline-derived CDR1 and CDR2 are MGHDK and SYGVNS. Details on this clone: Its target is unknown.

Clones were sequenced by immunoSEQ multiplex PCR, and TCRdb holds only the in-frame ones, with some missing. The table includes 40,000 to 45,000 clones, approximately 67% detected once. Participants had chemo-refractory metastatic non-small-cell lung cancer and were treated with focal radiation plus ipilimumab CTLA-4 blockade. Notes on the study in general: Following radiotherapy plus ipilimumab, tumor-derived TCR clones expanded in the blood. According to reports, early shifts in blood T cell clones, alongside interferon-beta, forecast response most accurately.

The chain is built from TRBV25-1 and TRBJ1-6; D may be TRBD1 (6 bases). The sample in question was peripheral blood, obtained from a patient treated with radiotherapy plus ipilimumab. The receptor comes from a human donor with non-small cell lung cancer who had a partial response to radiotherapy plus ipilimumab. The CDR3 is CASSEGGSQTPLHF. In nucleotides, the CDR3 is TGTGCCAGCAGTGAAGGGGGCTCCCAAACACCCCTCCACTTT.